A selection of T cell receptor beta chains follows, all from one sample in a study of regulatory T cells in long-lasting Graves disease. TCRdb re-analysed the multiplex PCR reads in MiXCR, keeping a single row per CDR3 protein. Seen here are more than 400,000 distinct CDR3 sequences, roughly 15% observed once, and the top ten hold approximately 12%. These same data were also listed under a study on T cells in Graves' hyperthyroidism and ophthalmopathy.

The sequencing used peripheral blood mononuclear cells (PBMCs), collected at new diagnosis, from a patient treated with antithyroid drugs. Every receptor here comes from a woman aged 30 to 39 with Graves disease. Both conserved end residues are part of each CDR3. The order of the fields is D gene, J gene, clone size, V gene, CDR3 protein, CDR3 DNA. The D gene is left open where the match is weak. Clone size is shown for a subset of rows, as once, few, many or a class of expanded clone.

D gene: TRBD2; J gene: TRBJ2-2; clone size: many; V gene: TRBV27; CDR3 protein: CASSFWTSGRAGGELFF; CDR3 DNA: TGTGCCAGTAGTTTTTGGACTAGCGGGAGGGCCGGCGGGGAGCTGTTTTTT
D gene: NA; J gene: TRBJ2-5; clone size: NA; V gene: TRBV24-1; CDR3 protein: CATSDFLGGPETQYF; CDR3 DNA: TGTGCCACCAGTGACTTCCTGGGGGGCCCAGAGACCCAGTACTTC
D gene: TRBD1; J gene: TRBJ2-7; clone size: many; V gene: TRBV4-1; CDR3 protein: CASSQDSGGYEQYF; CDR3 DNA: TGCGCCAGCAGCCAAGATTCAGGGGGCTATGAGCAGTACTTC
D gene: TRBD2; J gene: TRBJ2-1; clone size: NA; V gene: TRBV6-1; CDR3 protein: CAGSERLAGVYNEQFF; CDR3 DNA: TGTGCCGGCAGTGAAAGACTAGCGGGAGTTTACAATGAGCAGTTCTTC
D gene: TRBD2; J gene: TRBJ2-5; clone size: many; V gene: TRBV20-1; CDR3 protein: CSASRLAEGGETQYF; CDR3 DNA: TGCAGTGCTAGCAGACTAGCGGAGGGGGGGGAGACCCAGTACTTC
D gene: TRBD2; J gene: TRBJ2-3; clone size: many; V gene: TRBV29-1; CDR3 protein: CSGVLAGEGDTQYF; CDR3 DNA: TGCAGCGGGGTACTAGCGGGAGAGGGAGATACGCAGTATTTT
D gene: TRBD2; J gene: TRBJ2-7; clone size: NA; V gene: TRBV20-1; CDR3 protein: CSGSAIRDYTWYEQYF; CDR3 DNA: TGCAGTGGCTCCGCTATACGGGACTACACTTGGTACGAGCAGTACTTC
D gene: NA; J gene: TRBJ2-5; clone size: NA; V gene: TRBV2; CDR3 protein: CASSLEGQAQETQYF; CDR3 DNA: TGTGCCAGCAGCCTTGAGGGGCAGGCGCAAGAGACCCAGTACTTC
D gene: NA; J gene: TRBJ1-5; clone size: many; V gene: TRBV7-8; CDR3 protein: CASSSTYPNQPQHF; CDR3 DNA: TGTGCCAGCAGCTCTACTTACCCTAATCAGCCCCAGCATTTT
D gene: NA; J gene: TRBJ2-5; clone size: many; V gene: TRBV12-3/TRBV12-4; CDR3 protein: CASSLLFRGNRPETQYF; CDR3 DNA: TGTGCCAGCAGTCTACTATTTAGGGGGAACCGGCCAGAGACCCAGTACTTC
D gene: NA; J gene: TRBJ2-1; clone size: few; V gene: TRBV2; CDR3 protein: CASSRTLLVYNEQFF; CDR3 DNA: TGTGCCAGCAGTCGAACTCTTCTGGTCTACAATGAGCAGTTCTTC
D gene: TRBD2; J gene: TRBJ2-5; clone size: few; V gene: TRBV6-2/TRBV6-3; CDR3 protein: CASSYSRAGGGETQYF; CDR3 DNA: TGTGCCAGCAGTTACTCTCGAGCGGGAGGAGGAGAGACCCAGTACTTC
D gene: NA; J gene: TRBJ2-7; clone size: few; V gene: TRBV3-1; CDR3 protein: CASSQDGEQYF; CDR3 DNA: TGTGCCAGCAGCCAAGATGGGGAGCAGTACTTC